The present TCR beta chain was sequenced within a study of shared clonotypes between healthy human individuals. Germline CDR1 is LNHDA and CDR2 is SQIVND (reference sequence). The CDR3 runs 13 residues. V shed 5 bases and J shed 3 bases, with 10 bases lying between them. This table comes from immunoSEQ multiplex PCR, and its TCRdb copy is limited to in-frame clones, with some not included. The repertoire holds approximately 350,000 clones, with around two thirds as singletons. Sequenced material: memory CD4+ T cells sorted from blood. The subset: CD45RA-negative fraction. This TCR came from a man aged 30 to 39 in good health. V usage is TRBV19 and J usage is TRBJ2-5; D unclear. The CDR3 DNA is TGTGCCAGTAGTCTGGGGTCGGAAGAGACCCAGTACTTC. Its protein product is CASSLGSEETQYF.